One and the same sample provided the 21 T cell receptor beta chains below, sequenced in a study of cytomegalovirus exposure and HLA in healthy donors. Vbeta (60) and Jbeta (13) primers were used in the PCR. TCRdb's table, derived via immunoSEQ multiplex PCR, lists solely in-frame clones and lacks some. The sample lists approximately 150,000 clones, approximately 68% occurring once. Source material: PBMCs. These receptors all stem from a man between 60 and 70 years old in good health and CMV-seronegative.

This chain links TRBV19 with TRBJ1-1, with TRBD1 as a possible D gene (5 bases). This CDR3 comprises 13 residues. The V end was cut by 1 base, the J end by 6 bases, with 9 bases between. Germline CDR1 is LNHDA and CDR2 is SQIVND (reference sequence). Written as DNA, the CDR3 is TGTGCCAGTAGTATAGGACAGTCTTCTGAAGCTTTCTTT. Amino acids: CASSIGQSSEAFF.

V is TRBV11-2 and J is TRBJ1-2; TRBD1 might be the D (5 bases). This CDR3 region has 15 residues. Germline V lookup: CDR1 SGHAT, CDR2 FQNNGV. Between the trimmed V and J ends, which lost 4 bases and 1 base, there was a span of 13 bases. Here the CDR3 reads CASSSYRRSNYGYTF. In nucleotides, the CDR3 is TGTGCCAGCAGCTCGTACAGGAGAAGTAACTATGGCTACACCTTC.

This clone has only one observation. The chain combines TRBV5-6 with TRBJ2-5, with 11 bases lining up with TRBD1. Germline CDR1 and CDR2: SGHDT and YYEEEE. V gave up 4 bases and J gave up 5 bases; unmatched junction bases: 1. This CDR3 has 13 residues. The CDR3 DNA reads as TGTGCCAGCAGCGGGGACAGGGGGGAGACCCAGTACTTC. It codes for CASSGDRGETQYF. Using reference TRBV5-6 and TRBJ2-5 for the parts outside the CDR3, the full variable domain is DAGVTQSPTHLIKTRGQQVTLRCSPKSGHDTVSWYQQALGQGPQFIFQYYEEEERQRGNFPDRFSGHQFPNYSSELNVNALLLGDSALYLCASSGDRGETQYFGPGTRLLVL.

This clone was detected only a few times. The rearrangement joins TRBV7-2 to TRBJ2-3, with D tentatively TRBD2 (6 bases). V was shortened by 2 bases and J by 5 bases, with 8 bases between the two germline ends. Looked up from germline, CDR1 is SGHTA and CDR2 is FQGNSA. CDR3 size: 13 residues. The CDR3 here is CASSLQEGDTQYF. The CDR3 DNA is TGTGCCAGCAGCTTACAGGAGGGAGATACGCAGTATTTT.

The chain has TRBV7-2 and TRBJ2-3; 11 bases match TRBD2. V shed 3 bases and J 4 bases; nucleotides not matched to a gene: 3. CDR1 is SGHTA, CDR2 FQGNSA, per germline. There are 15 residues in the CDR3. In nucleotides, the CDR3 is TGTGCCAGCAGCTTTAGCGGGAGGGGAGCAGATACGCAGTATTTT. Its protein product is CASSFSGRGADTQYF.

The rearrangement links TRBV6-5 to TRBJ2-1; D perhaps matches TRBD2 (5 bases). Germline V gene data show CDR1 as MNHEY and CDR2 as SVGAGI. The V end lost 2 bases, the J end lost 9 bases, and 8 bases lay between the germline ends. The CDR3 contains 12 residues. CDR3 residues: CASSYTAGEQFF. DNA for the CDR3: TGTGCCAGCAGTTACACGGCGGGTGAGCAGTTCTTC.

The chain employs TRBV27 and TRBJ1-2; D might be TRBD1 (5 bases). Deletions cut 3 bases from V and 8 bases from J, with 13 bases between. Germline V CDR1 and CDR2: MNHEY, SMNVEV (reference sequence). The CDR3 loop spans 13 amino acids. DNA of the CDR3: TGTGCCAGCAGTTTTAATCGGGGGAAGGGCTACACCTTC. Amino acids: CASSFNRGKGYTF.

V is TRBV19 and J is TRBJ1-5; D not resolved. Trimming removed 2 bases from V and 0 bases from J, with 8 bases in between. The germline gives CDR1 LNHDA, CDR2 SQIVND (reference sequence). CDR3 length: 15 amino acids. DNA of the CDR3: TGTGCCAGTAGTATAATGGAGCATAGCAATCAGCCCCAGCATTTT. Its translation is CASSIMEHSNQPQHF.

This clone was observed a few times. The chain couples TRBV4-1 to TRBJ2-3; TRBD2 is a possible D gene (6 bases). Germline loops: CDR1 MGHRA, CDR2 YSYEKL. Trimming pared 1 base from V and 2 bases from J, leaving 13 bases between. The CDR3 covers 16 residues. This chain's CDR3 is CASSQAGGWVTDTQYF. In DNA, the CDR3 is TGCGCCAGCAGCCAAGCCGGGGGATGGGTCACAGATACGCAGTATTTT.

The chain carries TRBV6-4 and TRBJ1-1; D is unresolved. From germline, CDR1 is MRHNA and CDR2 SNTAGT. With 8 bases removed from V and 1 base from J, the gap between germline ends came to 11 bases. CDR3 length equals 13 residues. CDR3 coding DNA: TGTGCCAGCTCCCTGGAGGGGAACACTGAAGCTTTCTTT. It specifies CASSLEGNTEAFF.

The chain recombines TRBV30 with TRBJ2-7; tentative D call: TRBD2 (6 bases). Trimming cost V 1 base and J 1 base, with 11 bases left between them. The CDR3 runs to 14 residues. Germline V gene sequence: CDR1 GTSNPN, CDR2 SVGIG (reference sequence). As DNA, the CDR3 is TGTGCCTGGAGTGATTCAGCGGGTTCCTACGAGCAGTACTTC. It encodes CAWSDSAGSYEQYF.

This chain's CDR3 is CASSGGGRSYEQYF. The CDR3 DNA reads as TGTGCCAGCAGCGGCGGGGGCCGGAGCTACGAGCAGTACTTC. This rearrangement joins TRBV5-6 to TRBJ2-7, with D possibly TRBD2 on 7 matching bases. Trimming removed 4 bases at V and 3 bases at J, with 14 bases between. CDR1 SGHDT and CDR2 YYEEEE come from the germline V gene. This CDR3 region has 14 residues.

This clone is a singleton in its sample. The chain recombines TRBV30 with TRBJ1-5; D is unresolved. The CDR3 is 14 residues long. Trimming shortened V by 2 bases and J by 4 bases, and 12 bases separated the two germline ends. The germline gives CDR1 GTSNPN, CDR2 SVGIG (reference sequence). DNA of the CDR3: TGTGCCTGGAGTACCAAGAGAGTTAATCAGCCCCAGCATTTT. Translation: CAWSTKRVNQPQHF.

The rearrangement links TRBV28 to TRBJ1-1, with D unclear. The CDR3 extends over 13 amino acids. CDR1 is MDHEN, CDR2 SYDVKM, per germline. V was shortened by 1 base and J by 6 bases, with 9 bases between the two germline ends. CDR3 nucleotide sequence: TGTGCCAGCAGTTTATTAGGCGGGGCTGAAGCTTTCTTT. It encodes CASSLLGGAEAFF.

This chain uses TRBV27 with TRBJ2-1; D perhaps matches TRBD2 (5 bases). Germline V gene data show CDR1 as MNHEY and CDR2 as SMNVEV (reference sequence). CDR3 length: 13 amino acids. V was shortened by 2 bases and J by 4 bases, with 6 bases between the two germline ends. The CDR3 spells CASSLGGYNEQFF. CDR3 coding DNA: TGTGCCAGCAGTTTAGGAGGTTACAATGAGCAGTTCTTC.

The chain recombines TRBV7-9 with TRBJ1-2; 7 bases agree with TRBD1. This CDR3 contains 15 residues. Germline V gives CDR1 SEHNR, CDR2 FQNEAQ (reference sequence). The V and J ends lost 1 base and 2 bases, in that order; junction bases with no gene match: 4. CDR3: CASSLGDSANYGYTF. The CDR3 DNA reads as TGTGCCAGCAGCTTAGGGGACAGCGCCAACTATGGCTACACCTTC.

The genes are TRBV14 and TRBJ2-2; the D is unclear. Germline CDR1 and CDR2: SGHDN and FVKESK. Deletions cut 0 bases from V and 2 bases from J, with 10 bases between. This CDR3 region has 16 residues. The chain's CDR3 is CASSQDLGSNTGELFF. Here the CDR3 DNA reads TGTGCCAGCAGCCAAGATTTGGGCAGTAACACCGGGGAGCTGTTTTTT.

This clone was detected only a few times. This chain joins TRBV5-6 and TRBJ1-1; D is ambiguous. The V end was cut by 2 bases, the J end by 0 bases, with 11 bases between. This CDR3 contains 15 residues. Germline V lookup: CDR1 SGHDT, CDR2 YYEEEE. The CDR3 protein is CASSFWSLLNTEAFF. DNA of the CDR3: TGTGCCAGCAGCTTTTGGTCACTCTTGAACACTGAAGCTTTCTTT.

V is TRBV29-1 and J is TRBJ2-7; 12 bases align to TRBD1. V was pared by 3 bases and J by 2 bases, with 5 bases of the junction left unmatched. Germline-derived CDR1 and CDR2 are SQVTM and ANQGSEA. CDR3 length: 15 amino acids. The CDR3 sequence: CSVDVGTGGPYEQYF. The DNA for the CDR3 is TGCAGCGTTGACGTCGGGACAGGGGGCCCCTACGAGCAGTACTTC.

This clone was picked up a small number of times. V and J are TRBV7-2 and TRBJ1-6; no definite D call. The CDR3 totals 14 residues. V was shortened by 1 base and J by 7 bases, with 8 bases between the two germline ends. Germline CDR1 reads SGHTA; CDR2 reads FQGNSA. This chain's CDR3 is CASSLVTRNSPLHF. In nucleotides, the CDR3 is TGTGCCAGCAGCTTAGTGACTAGGAATTCACCCCTCCACTTT.

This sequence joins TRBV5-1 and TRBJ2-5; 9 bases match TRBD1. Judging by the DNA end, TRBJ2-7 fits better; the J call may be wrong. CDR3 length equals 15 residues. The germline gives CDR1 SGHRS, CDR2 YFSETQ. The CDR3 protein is CASSLVGTGTYEQYF. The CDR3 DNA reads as TGCGCCAGCAGCTTGGTCGGGACAGGGACCTACGAGCAGTACTTC.